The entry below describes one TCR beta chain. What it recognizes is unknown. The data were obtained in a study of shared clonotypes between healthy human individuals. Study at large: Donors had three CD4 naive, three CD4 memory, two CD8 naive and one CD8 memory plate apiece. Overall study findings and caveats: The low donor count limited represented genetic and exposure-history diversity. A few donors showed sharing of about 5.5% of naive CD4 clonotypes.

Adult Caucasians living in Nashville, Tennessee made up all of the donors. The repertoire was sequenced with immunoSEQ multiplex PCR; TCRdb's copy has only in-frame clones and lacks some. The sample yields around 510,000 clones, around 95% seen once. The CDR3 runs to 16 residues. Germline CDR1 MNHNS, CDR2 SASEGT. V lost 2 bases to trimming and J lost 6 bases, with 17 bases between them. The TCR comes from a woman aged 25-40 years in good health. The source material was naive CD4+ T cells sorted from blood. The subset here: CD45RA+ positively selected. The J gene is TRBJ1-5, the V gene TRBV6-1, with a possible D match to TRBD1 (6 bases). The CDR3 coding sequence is TGTGCCAGCAGTGAAAGGGCCCGGGGGGGCGTTCAGCCCCAGCATTTT. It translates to CASSERARGGVQPQHF.